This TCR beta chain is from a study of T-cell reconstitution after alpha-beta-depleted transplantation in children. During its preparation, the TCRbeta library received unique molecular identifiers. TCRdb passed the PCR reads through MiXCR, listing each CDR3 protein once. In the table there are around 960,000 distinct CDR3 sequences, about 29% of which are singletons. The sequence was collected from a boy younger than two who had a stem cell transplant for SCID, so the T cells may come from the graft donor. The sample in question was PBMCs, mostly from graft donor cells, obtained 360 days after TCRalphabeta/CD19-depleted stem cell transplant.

The CDR3 DNA reads TGCGCCAGCAGCTTGGAACACAGGGCCACAGATACGCAGTATTTT. Protein product: CASSLEHRATDTQYF. V gene TRBV5-1 combines with J gene TRBJ2-3; the D gene is possibly TRBD1 (6 bases). The germline V gene has CDR1 SGHRS and CDR2 YFSETQ. Trimming took off 0 bases at V and 2 bases at J, with 10 bases between the two ends. The CDR3 has 15 residues.